The next 30 T cell receptor beta chains were all read from a single sample in a study of T cell changes during pregnancy in multiple sclerosis. TCRdb's table, derived via immunoSEQ multiplex PCR, lists solely in-frame clones and lacks some. The table has some 97,000 clones, roughly nine tenths seen once. The specimen comprised peripheral blood, sampled in the second trimester of pregnancy. The receptor set was obtained from a female donor with multiple sclerosis, enrolled in a pregnancy study.

The V gene is TRBV27, the J gene TRBJ2-2, with 8 bases fitting TRBD1. The length of the CDR3 is 15 residues. J gave up 6 bases and V 4 bases, and 7 bases lay outside the gene matches. Per germline, CDR1 MNHEY and CDR2 SMNVEV (reference sequence). CDR3 amino acids: CASSYKDRVAGELFF. The CDR3 nucleotides read TGTGCCAGCAGTTACAAGGACAGGGTTGCCGGGGAGCTGTTTTTT.

The J gene is TRBJ2-7, the V gene TRBV4-1; a possible D gene is TRBD2 (5 bases). The CDR3 is 16 residues long. From germline, CDR1 is MGHRA and CDR2 YSYEKL. The V and J ends lost 1 base and 0 bases respectively, with 13 bases between them. As DNA, the CDR3 is TGCGCCAGCAGCCAAGTACTCGGGGAGAGCTCCTACGAGCAGTACTTC. The encoded protein is CASSQVLGESSYEQYF.

V and J are TRBV30 and TRBJ1-6; D is unresolved. Trimming removed 4 bases at V and 7 bases at J, with 17 bases between. Germline values: CDR1 GTSNPN, CDR2 SVGIG (reference sequence). The CDR3 runs 15 residues. This chain's CDR3 is CAWTRIRTGNSPLHF. CDR3 bases: TGTGCCTGGACGAGGATTAGGACGGGAAATTCACCCCTCCACTTT.

The CDR3 sequence is CASSLYSQGYYGYTF. The CDR3 DNA reads as TGTGCCAGCAGTTTATATTCACAGGGTTACTATGGCTACACCTTC. The chain employs TRBV27 and TRBJ1-2; weak D call: TRBD1 (6 bases). V lost 1 base and J lost 3, with 12 bases in between. Germline V gene lookup returns CDR1 MNHEY and CDR2 SMNVEV (reference sequence). This CDR3 contains 15 residues.

This chain joins TRBV29-1 and TRBJ1-1; TRBD1 agrees at 7 bases. There are 10 residues in the CDR3. CDR1 is SQVTM, CDR2 ANQGSEA, per germline. Germline trimming cut 5 bases from V and 7 bases from J; bases unmatched to any gene: 1. DNA of the CDR3: TGCAGCGTTAGGGACAGTGAAGCTTTCTTT. It translates to CSVRDSEAFF.

V usage is TRBV5-4 and J usage is TRBJ2-7, with D possibly being TRBD2 (6 bases). Trimming stripped 4 bases from V and 6 bases from J, with 14 bases between. This CDR3 has 13 residues. Germline CDR1 reads SGHNT; CDR2 reads YYREEE (reference sequence). For the CDR3, the DNA is TGTGCCAGCAGCCCGGGGGAACACCGCGAGCAGTACTTC. This codes for CASSPGEHREQYF.

The chain joins TRBV7-7 to TRBJ2-1; TRBD2 matches 9 bases. The CDR3 is 13 residues long. The V segment lost 5 bases and the J segment 13 bases; nucleotides outside the gene matches: 9. CDR1 is SSHAT and CDR2 is FNYEAQ in the germline V gene (reference sequence). CDR3 nucleotide sequence: TGTGCCAGCAGCGCCACCTTAGCGGGGGCTCAGTTCTTC. This codes for CASSATLAGAQFF.

The V gene is TRBV7-2, the J gene TRBJ1-2, with TRBD1 identical over 7 bases. Germline CDR1 and CDR2: SGHTA and FQGNSA. The V and J ends lost 5 bases and 8 bases, in that order; junction bases with no gene match: 17. CDR3 length: 16 residues. CDR3 nucleotides: TGTGCCAGCAGCATCGAAGGGGGCCGAGACGATGGAGGCTACACCTTC. Amino acid sequence: CASSIEGGRDDGGYTF.

The chain is built from TRBV15 and TRBJ2-3, with 12 bases that match TRBD2. The CDR3 has 16 amino acids. Germline values: CDR1 LNHNV, CDR2 YYDKDF (reference sequence). After removal of 1 base from V and 4 bases from J, the junction contained 3 bases not matched to a gene. CDR3 sequence reads: CATSRVSSGGADTQYF. The CDR3 nucleotides are TGTGCCACCAGCAGAGTTTCTAGCGGGGGGGCAGATACGCAGTATTTT.

The chain is built from TRBV6-1 and TRBJ1-5; 7 bases map to TRBD1. Unmatched junction bases numbered 5, after V lost 5 bases and J lost 4 bases. Germline CDR1 is MNHNS and CDR2 is SASEGT. The CDR3 has 14 amino acids. This chain's CDR3 is CASSRGQHNQPQHF. The CDR3 DNA is TGTGCCAGCAGTCGGGGACAGCATAATCAGCCCCAGCATTTT.

In this sample, this clone turned up a few times. The V and J genes are TRBV25-1 and TRBJ2-7; 9 positions agree with TRBD2. There are 11 residues in the CDR3. Germline V gene sequence: CDR1 MGHDK, CDR2 SYGVNS. After removal of 3 bases from V and 12 bases from J, the junction contained 3 bases not matched to a gene. CDR3 sequence (DNA): TGTGCCAGCAGTGACAGCGGGGGGTGGTACTTC. Its protein product is CASSDSGGWYF.

The chain recombines TRBV28 with TRBJ2-1, with 14 bases lining up with TRBD2. The length of the CDR3 is 17 residues. CDR1 and CDR2 (germline): MDHEN, SYDVKM. The junction had 11 bases not matched to a gene; V was cut back by 7 bases and J by 6 bases. CDR3 amino acids: CASTPSGTSGRFNEQFF. As DNA, the CDR3 is TGTGCCAGCACCCCGTCCGGGACTAGCGGGAGATTCAATGAGCAGTTCTTC.

The chain employs TRBV9 and TRBJ1-1; 9 bases match TRBD1. CDR3 length: 15 residues. Unmatched junction bases numbered 2, after V lost 0 bases and J lost 2 bases. Per the germline V gene, CDR1 is SGDLS and CDR2 is YYNGEE. CDR3 sequence reads: CASSVVTGGNTEAFF. As DNA, the CDR3 is TGTGCCAGCAGCGTAGTGACAGGGGGTAACACTGAAGCTTTCTTT.

CDR3 nucleotides: TGTGCCAGCAGCTCCAGGCTGGGAAGGCGGGATGAGCAGTTCTTC. Encoded protein: CASSSRLGRRDEQFF. The V call is TRBV5-4, the J call TRBJ2-1, with D perhaps matching TRBD2 (5 bases). The CDR3 covers 15 residues. Trimming removed 3 bases from V and 8 bases from J, with 18 bases in between. Per germline, CDR1 SGHNT and CDR2 YYREEE (reference sequence).

The chain couples TRBV5-1 to TRBJ2-3; no firm D call. CDR3 length: 13 amino acids. V lost 4 bases and J 6 bases, leaving 12 bases between the germline ends. The germline gives CDR1 SGHRS, CDR2 YFSETQ. This CDR3 reads CASSPPSLDTQYF. For the CDR3, the DNA is TGCGCCAGCAGCCCGCCTAGTCTGGATACGCAGTATTTT.

V and J are TRBV5-5 and TRBJ2-5, with TRBD2 as a possible D gene (5 bases). CDR3 length: 18 residues. Germline CDR1 reads SGHKS; CDR2 reads YYEKEE (reference sequence). The ends were cut back, 3 bases at V and 4 bases at J, with 25 bases in the middle. The CDR3 nucleotides are TGTGCCAGCAGCTCCCCCCTCGGTTCGGGCTATGGGAGAGAGACCCAGTACTTC. This translates into CASSSPLGSGYGRETQYF.

This clone was detected once. The V call is TRBV7-6, the J call TRBJ2-1; possible D gene TRBD1, 5 bases. In germline, CDR1 is SGHVS, CDR2 FNYEAQ. This CDR3 spans 14 amino acids. V lost 1 base and J lost 3, with 7 bases in between. The CDR3 here is CASSLGGFYNEQFF. The CDR3 nucleotides are TGTGCCAGCAGCTTAGGGGGCTTCTACAATGAGCAGTTCTTC.

J is TRBJ2-1 and V is TRBV7-6, with 7 bases lining up with TRBD2. Trimming removed 1 base from V and 8 bases from J; junction bases left unmatched: 5. This CDR3 is 14 amino acids long. Germline CDR1 reads SGHVS; CDR2 reads FNYEAQ. The CDR3 loop is CASSLGRGVDEQFF. CDR3 bases: TGTGCCAGCAGCTTAGGTCGGGGGGTCGATGAGCAGTTCTTC.

The chain has TRBV25-1 and TRBJ2-7; D is possibly TRBD1 (6 bases). Trimming stripped 6 bases from V and 2 bases from J, with 14 bases between. The CDR3 is 14 amino acids. Germline assignment: CDR1 MGHDK and CDR2 SYGVNS. The chain's CDR3 is CASSSRQVPYEQYF. The CDR3 nucleotides read TGTGCCAGCAGCTCCCGACAGGTGCCCTACGAGCAGTACTTC.

This clone appeared once. The V gene is TRBV30, the J gene TRBJ2-7; tentatively, D is TRBD1 (6 bases). Germline assignment: CDR1 GTSNPN and CDR2 SVGIG (reference sequence). This CDR3 is 11 amino acids long. Trimming removed 2 bases from V and 5 bases from J, with 7 bases in between. The CDR3 loop is CAWSQGNEQYF. Here the CDR3 DNA reads TGTGCCTGGAGTCAGGGGAACGAGCAGTACTTC.

The J gene is TRBJ1-4, the V gene TRBV10-1; weak D call: TRBD1 (6 bases). Germline CDR1 WNHNN, CDR2 SYGVQD (reference sequence). V lost 8 bases and J lost 4, with 14 bases in between. The CDR3 runs to 14 residues. The CDR3 DNA sequence: TGCGCCAGCGCCTTAGACAGGTTTAATGAAAAACTGTTTTTT. Translated, it gives CASALDRFNEKLFF.

The genes are TRBV6-1 and TRBJ1-1; 8 bases are shared with TRBD1. Germline CDR1 and CDR2: MNHNS and SASEGT. With 7 bases clipped from V and 8 bases from J, the junction kept 6 bases outside the gene matches. This CDR3 comprises 12 residues. For the CDR3, the DNA is TGTGCCAGCATGGCTTGGGACAGGGAAGCTTTCTTT. Translated: CASMAWDREAFF.

The CDR3 DNA follows: TGTGCCAGCAGCGTAGGTGGACTGGATGCTAACTATGGCTACACCTTC. Protein product: CASSVGGLDANYGYTF. The V call is TRBV9, the J call TRBJ1-2; D is unresolved. The CDR3 is made up of 16 amino acids. Germline V CDR1 and CDR2: SGDLS, YYNGEE. The germline V and J ends were trimmed by 0 bases and 0 bases, with 12 bases remaining between them.

This chain uses TRBV10-2 with TRBJ2-1; 11 bases align to TRBD2. The CDR3 extends over 14 amino acids. Germline V gene lookup returns CDR1 WSHSY and CDR2 SAAADI. V was clipped by 9 bases and J by 6 bases; unmatched bases: 7. In DNA form, the CDR3 reads TGCGCCAGTTTAGGACTAGCGGGCGGCAATGAGCAGTTCTTC. This codes for CASLGLAGGNEQFF.

This chain connects TRBV28 to TRBJ2-3; tentatively, D is TRBD2 (5 bases). This CDR3 contains 17 residues. Between the trimmed V and J ends, which lost 3 bases and 0 bases, there was a span of 16 bases. Germline CDR1 and CDR2: MDHEN and SYDVKM. CDR3 amino acids: CASSFLPGGASTDTQYF. CDR3 DNA sequence: TGTGCCAGCAGTTTCTTACCAGGAGGAGCTAGCACAGATACGCAGTATTTT.

The V call is TRBV2, the J call TRBJ1-5; no clear D. The CDR3 spans 13 residues. CDR1 is SNHLY, CDR2 FYNNEI, per germline. V lost 5 bases to trimming and J lost 1 base, with 6 bases between them. DNA of the CDR3: TGTGCCAGCAGTAGACTGAGCAATCAGCCCCAGCATTTT. Protein product: CASSRLSNQPQHF.

This chain uses TRBV28 with TRBJ1-5; maybe TRBD1 (6 bases). V lost 3 bases to trimming and J lost 1 base, with 16 bases between them. This CDR3 region has 17 residues. The germline V gene encodes CDR1 MDHEN and CDR2 SYDVKM. Here the CDR3 DNA reads TGTGCCAGCAGTTTGTGGGCAGGGGCCGGCAGCAATCAGCCCCAGCATTTT. It specifies CASSLWAGAGSNQPQHF.

J is TRBJ1-1 and V is TRBV9; 10 nucleotides match TRBD1. V lost 3 bases and J lost 0; bases outside the gene matches: 5. Germline assignment: CDR1 SGDLS and CDR2 YYNGEE. The CDR3 has 16 amino acids. CDR3 DNA: TGTGCCAGCAGCGACGACAGGGGGCCCATGAACACTGAAGCTTTCTTT. Translating it yields CASSDDRGPMNTEAFF. Complete variable domain (other parts from reference TRBV9 and TRBJ1-1): DSGVTQTPKHLITATGQRVTLRCSPRSGDLSVYWYQQSLDQGLQFLIQYYNGEERAKGNILERFSAQQFPDLHSELNLSSLELGDSALYFCASSDDRGPMNTEAFFGQGTRLTVV.

The V and J genes are TRBV5-1 and TRBJ1-2; no clear D gene. Per germline, CDR1 SGHRS and CDR2 YFSETQ. The CDR3 loop spans 16 amino acids. Trimming cost V 0 bases and J 4 bases, with 16 bases left between them. The CDR3 bases are TGCGCCAGCAGCTTGGGATTGGGCAGAATCCTCTATGGCTACACCTTC. Its protein product is CASSLGLGRILYGYTF.

CDR3 loop: CATWGPRTTGGYHLLEQYF. The DNA for the CDR3 is TGTGCCACCTGGGGTCCGAGAACGACAGGGGGCTATCACCTCCTCGAGCAGTACTTC. The genes are TRBV2 and TRBJ2-7; TRBD1 agrees at 10 bases. CDR1 is SNHLY and CDR2 is FYNNEI in the germline V gene. This CDR3 contains 19 residues. J gave up 6 bases and V 10 bases, and 27 bases lay outside the gene matches.